The following is a TCR beta chain sequence with its context. The sample belongs to a study of shared clonotypes between healthy human individuals. Profiling relied on immunoSEQ multiplex PCR, and the TCRdb table lists in-frame clones only, not all of them. Among about 470,000 clones listed, around 79% were seen once. CDR3 size: 16 residues. The V end lost 4 bases, the J end lost 0 bases, and 16 bases lay between the germline ends. Germline V gene sequence: CDR1 MNHEY, CDR2 SMNVEV (reference sequence). This clonotype originated in a middle-aged woman in good health. Some clones in this sample may be carry-over from other donors' samples. Source material: PBMCs. The chain uses TRBV27 and TRBJ2-7; a possible D gene is TRBD1 (5 bases). This CDR3 is CASSSSSDKNSYEQYF. CDR3 DNA sequence: TGTGCCAGCAGTTCGTCCTCGGACAAGAACTCCTACGAGCAGTACTTC.